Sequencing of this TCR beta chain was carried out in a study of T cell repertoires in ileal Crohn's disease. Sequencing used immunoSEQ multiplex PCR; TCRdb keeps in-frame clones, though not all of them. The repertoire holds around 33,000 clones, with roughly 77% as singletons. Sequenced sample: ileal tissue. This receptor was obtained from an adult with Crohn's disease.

The CDR3 DNA sequence: TGCAGCTATAGGAGGGGACAGGCGAGGGTCCACGAGCAGTACTTC. As protein: CSYRRGQARVHEQYF. The chain has TRBV29-1 and TRBJ2-7; 8 bases match TRBD1. The trim removed 8 bases at V and 5 bases at J, leaving 17 bases unmatched. Germline CDR1 and CDR2: SQVTM and ANQGSEA. This CDR3 contains 15 residues.